This T cell receptor beta chain was sequenced during a study of blood T cell repertoires in COVID-19. V was clipped by 7 bases and J by 4 bases, with 7 bases between them. This CDR3 is 10 amino acids long. Germline loops: CDR1 DFQATT, CDR2 SNEGSKA (reference sequence). The data were produced by immunoSEQ multiplex PCR, yet TCRdb's version contains in-frame clones alone and is incomplete. The data show roughly 35,000 clones, with more than 75% seen just once and around 40% held by the top ten. This TCR was recovered from a human donor in a cohort sampled during active COVID-19. This rearrangement joins TRBV20-1 to TRBJ1-1; D unclear. The sample consisted of peripheral blood. CDR3 nucleotides: TGCAGTGTCCAGCGCACTGAAGCTTTCTTT. It yields the protein CSVQRTEAFF.